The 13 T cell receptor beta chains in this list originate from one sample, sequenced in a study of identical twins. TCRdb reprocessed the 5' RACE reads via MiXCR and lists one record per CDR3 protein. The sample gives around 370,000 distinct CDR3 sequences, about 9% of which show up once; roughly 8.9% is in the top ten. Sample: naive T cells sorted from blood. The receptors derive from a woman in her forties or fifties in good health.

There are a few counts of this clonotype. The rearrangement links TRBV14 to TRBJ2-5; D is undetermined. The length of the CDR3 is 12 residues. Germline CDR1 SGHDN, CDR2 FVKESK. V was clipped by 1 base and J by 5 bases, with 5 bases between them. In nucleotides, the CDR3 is TGTGCCAGCAGCCAAGTCGCGGAGACCCAGTACTTC. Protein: CASSQVAETQYF.

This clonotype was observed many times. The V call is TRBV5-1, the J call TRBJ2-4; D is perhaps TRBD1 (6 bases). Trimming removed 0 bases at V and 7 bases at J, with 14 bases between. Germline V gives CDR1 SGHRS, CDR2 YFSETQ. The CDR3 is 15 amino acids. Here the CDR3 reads CASSLDGTNRNIQYF. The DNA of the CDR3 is TGCGCCAGCAGCTTGGACGGGACAAACCGGAACATTCAGTACTTC.

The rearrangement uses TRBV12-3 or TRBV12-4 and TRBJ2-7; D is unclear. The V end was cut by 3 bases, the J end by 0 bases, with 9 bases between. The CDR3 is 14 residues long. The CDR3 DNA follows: TGTGCCAGCAGTTTCCCGGCAGTCTCCTACGAGCAGTACTTC. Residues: CASSFPAVSYEQYF.

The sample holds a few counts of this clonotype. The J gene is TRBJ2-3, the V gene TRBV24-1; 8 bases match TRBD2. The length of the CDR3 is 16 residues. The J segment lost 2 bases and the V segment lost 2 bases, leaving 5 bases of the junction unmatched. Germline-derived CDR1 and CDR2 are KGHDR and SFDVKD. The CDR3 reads CATSDYSGILTDTQYF. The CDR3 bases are TGTGCCACCAGTGATTATAGCGGGATTCTCACAGATACGCAGTATTTT.

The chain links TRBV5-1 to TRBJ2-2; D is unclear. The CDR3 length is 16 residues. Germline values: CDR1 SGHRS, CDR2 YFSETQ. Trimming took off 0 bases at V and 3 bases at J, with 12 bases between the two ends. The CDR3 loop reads CASSLEGWYDTGELFF. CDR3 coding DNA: TGCGCCAGCAGCTTGGAAGGGTGGTATGACACCGGGGAGCTGTTTTTT.

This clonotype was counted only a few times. The CDR3 spells CSARDPLQGYGYTF. DNA for the CDR3: TGCAGTGCTAGAGATCCTCTCCAGGGCTATGGCTACACCTTC. The V gene is TRBV20-1, the J gene TRBJ1-2, with D perhaps matching TRBD1 (5 bases). Trimming stripped 0 bases from V and 4 bases from J, with 12 bases between. CDR3 size: 14 residues. The V gene's germline CDR1 is DFQATT and CDR2 SNEGSKA (reference sequence).

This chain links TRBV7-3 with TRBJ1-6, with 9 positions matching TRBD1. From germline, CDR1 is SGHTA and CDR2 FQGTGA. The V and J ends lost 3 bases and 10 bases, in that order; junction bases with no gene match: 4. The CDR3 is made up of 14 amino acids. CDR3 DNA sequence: TGTGCCAGCAGCTTGGGACAGGGCCGGTCACCCCTCCACTTT. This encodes CASSLGQGRSPLHF.

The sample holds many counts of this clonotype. CDR3 loop: CASSQEGQARGIQYF. The CDR3 nucleotides are TGTGCCAGCAGCCAAGAGGGACAGGCCAGAGGCATTCAGTACTTC. The V call is TRBV3-1, the J call TRBJ2-4, with 8 bases lining up with TRBD1. V was pared by 0 bases and J by 9 bases, with 7 bases of the junction left unmatched. Germline V gene data show CDR1 as LGHDT and CDR2 as YNNKEL (reference sequence). This CDR3 contains 15 residues.

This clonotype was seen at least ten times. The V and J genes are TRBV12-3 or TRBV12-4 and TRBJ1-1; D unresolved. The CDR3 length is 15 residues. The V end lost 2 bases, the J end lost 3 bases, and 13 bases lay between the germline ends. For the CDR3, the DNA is TGTGCCAGCAGTTTATACGGGAAAACCGACACTGAAGCTTTCTTT. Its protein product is CASSLYGKTDTEAFF.

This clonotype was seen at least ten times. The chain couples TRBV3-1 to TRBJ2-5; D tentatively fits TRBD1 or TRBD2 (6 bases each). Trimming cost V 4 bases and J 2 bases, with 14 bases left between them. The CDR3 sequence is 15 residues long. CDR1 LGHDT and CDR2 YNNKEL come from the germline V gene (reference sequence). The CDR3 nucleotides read TGTGCCAGCAGCCTAGGGGGAGGAAGGCAAGAGACCCAGTACTTC. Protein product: CASSLGGGRQETQYF.

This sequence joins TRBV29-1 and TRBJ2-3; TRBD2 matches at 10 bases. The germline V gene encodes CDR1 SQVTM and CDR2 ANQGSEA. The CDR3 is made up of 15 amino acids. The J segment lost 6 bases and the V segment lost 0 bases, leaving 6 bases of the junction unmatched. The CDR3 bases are TGCAGCGTTGAAGAACTAGCGGGAAGGGGTGATACGCAGTATTTT. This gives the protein CSVEELAGRGDTQYF.

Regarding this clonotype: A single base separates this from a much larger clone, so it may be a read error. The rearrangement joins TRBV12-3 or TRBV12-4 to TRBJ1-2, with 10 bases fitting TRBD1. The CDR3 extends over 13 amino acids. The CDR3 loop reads CASNPTGGYGDTF. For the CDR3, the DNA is TGTGCCAGCAACCCGACAGGGGGCTATGGCGACACCTTC.

The CDR3 here is CASSSSGPTPQETQYF. CDR3 sequence (DNA): TGTGCCAGCAGCTCAAGTGGGCCAACACCTCAAGAGACCCAGTACTTC. The V gene is TRBV7-9, the J gene TRBJ2-5; no firm D call. The CDR3 spans 16 residues. From germline, CDR1 is SEHNR and CDR2 FQNEAQ (reference sequence). The ends were cut back, 4 bases at V and 2 bases at J, with 17 bases in the middle.